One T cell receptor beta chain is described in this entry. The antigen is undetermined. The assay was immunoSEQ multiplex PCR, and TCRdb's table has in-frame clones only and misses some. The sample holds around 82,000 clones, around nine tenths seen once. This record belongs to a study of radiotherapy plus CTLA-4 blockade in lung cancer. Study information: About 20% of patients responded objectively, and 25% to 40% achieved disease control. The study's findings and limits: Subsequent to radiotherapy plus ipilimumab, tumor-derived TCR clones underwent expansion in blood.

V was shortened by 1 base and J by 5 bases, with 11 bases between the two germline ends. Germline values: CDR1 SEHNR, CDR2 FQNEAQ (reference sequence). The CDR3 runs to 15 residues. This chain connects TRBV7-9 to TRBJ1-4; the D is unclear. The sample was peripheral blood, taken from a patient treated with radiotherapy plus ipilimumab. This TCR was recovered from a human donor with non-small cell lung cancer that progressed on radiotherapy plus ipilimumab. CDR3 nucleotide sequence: TGTGCCAGCAGCTTAGGGCAGAGGGAAAATGAAAAACTGTTTTTT. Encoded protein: CASSLGQRENEKLFF.